This TCR beta chain was recorded in a study of blood T cell repertoires in COVID-19. The V gene's germline CDR1 is MNHEY and CDR2 SMNVEV (reference sequence). The V end was cut by 0 bases, the J end by 6 bases, with 11 bases between. The CDR3 totals 14 residues. Data came from immunoSEQ multiplex PCR; TCRdb stores just in-frame clones and leaves some out. Of hundreds of thousands of clones in the sample, more than 80% are singletons; the top ten hold around 1.3%. The specimen sequenced was peripheral blood. This TCR derives from a man aged 35-49 years with acute or convalescent COVID-19. The gene calls are TRBV27 and TRBJ1-1, with D unresolved. The CDR3 DNA sequence: TGTGCCAGCAGTTTATCCCCTTCCGCGTCTGAAGCTTTCTTT. Protein: CASSLSPSASEAFF.